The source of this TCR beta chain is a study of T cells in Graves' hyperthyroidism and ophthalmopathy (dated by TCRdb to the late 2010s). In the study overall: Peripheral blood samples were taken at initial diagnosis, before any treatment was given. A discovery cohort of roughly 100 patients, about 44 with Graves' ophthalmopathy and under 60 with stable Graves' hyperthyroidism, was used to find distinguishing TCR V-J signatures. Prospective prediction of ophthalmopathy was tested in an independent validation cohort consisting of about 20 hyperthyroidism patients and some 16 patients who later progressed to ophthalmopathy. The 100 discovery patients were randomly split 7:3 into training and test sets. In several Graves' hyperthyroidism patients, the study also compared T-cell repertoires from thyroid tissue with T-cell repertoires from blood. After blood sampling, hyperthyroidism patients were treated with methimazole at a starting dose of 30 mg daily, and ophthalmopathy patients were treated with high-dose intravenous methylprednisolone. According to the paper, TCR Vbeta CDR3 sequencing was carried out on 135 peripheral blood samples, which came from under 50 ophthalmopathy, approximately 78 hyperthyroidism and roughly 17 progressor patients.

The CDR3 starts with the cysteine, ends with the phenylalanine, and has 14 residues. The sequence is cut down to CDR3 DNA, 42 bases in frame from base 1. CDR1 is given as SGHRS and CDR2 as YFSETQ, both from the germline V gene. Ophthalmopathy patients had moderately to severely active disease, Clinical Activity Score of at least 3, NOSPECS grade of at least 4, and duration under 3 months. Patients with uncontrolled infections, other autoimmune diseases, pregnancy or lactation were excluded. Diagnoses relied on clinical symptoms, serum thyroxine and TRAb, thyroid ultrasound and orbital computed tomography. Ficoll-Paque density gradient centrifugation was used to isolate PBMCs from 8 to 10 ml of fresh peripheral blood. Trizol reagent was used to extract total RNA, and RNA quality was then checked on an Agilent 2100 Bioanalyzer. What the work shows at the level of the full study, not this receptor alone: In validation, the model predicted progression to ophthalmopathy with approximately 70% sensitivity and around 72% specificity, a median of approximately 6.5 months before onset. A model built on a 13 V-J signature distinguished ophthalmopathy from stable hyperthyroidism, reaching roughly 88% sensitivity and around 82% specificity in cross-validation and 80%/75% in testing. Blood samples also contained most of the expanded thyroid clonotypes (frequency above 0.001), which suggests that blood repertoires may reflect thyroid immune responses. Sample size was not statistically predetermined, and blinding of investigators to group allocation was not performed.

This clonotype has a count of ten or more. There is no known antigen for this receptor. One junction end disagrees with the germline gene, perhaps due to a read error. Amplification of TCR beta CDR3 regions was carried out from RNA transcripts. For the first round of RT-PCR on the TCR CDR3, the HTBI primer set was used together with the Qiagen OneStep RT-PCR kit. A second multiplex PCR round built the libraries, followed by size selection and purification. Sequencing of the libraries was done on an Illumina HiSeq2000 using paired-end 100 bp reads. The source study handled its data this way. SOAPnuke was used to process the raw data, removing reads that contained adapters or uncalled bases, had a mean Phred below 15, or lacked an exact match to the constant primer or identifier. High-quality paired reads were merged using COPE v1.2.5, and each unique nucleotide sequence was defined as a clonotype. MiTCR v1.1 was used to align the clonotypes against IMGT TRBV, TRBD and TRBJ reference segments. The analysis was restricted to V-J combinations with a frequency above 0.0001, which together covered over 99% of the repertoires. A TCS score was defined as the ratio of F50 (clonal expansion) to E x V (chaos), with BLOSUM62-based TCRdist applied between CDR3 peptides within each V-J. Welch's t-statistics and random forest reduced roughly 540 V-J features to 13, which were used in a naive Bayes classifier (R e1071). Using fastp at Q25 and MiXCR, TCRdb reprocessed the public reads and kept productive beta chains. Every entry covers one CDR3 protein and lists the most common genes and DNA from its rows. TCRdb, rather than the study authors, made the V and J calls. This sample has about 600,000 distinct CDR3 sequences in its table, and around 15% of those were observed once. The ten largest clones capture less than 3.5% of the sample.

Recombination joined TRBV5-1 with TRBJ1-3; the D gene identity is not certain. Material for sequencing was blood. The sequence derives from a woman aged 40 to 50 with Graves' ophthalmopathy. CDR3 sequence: CASSLASSGNTIYF. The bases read TGTGCCAGCAGCTTAGCCAGCTCTGGAAACACCATATATTTT.